This entry describes one T cell receptor beta chain. Sequencing was performed with immunoSEQ multiplex PCR; in TCRdb, only in-frame clones are kept and a portion is missing. The sample yields some 96,000 clones, 85% to 95% seen once. This specimen belongs to a study of control samples from healthy donors and cancer patients. Sequenced sample: blood. This clonotype was sampled from a man aged 18 to 30 in good health.

The CDR3 DNA is TGTGCCAGCAGCTTGGTTAACAGCTTGAACACTGAAGCTTTCTTT. Its protein product is CASSLVNSLNTEAFF. The J gene is TRBJ1-1, the V gene TRBV5-6; no clear D gene. V lost 0 bases to trimming and J lost 0 bases, with 9 bases between them. Germline lookup yields CDR1 SGHDT and CDR2 YYEEEE. This CDR3 contains 15 residues.